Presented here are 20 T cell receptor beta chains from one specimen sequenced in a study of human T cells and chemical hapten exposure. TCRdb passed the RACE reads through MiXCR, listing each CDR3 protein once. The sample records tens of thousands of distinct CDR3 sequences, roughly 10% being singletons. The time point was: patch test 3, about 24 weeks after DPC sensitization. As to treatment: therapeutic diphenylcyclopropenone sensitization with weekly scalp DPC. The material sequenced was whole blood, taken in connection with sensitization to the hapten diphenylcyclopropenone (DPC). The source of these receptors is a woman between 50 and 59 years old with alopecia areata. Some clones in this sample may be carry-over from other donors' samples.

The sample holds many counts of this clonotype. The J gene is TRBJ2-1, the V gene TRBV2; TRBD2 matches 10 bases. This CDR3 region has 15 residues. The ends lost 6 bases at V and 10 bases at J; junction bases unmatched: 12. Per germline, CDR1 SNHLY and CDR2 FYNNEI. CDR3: CASRERSGGAQEQFF. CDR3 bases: TGTGCCAGCAGGGAGCGGAGCGGGGGGGCACAGGAGCAGTTCTTC.

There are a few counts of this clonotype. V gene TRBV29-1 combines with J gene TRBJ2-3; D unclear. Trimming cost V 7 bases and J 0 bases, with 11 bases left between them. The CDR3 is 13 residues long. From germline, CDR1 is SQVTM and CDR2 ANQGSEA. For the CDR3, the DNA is TGCAGCGGGAGTGGTTTGAGCACAGATACGCAGTATTTT. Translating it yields CSGSGLSTDTQYF.

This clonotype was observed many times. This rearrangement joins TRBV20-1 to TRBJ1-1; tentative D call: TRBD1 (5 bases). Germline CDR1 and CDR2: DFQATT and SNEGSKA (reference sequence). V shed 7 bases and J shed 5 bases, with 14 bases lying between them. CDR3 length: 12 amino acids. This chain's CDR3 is CSVPGGGTEAFF. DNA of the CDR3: TGCAGTGTCCCGGGGGGAGGGACTGAAGCTTTCTTT.

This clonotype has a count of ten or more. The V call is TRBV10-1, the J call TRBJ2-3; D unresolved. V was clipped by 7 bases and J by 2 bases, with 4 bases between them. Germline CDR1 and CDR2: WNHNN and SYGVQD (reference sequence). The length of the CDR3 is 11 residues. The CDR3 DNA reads TGCGCCAGCAAAAACACAGATACGCAGTATTTT. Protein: CASKNTDTQYF.

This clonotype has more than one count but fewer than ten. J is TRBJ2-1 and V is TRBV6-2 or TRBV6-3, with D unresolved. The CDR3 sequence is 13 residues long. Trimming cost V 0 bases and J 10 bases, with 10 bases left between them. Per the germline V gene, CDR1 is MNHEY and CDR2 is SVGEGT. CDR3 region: CASSYSWGYEQFF. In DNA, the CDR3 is TGTGCCAGCAGTTACTCGTGGGGTTACGAGCAGTTCTTC.

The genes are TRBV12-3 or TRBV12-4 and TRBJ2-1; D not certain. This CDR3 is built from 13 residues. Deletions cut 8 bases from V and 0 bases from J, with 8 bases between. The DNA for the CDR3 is TGTGCCAGCGGGTTGAGCTCCTACAATGAGCAGTTCTTC. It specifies CASGLSSYNEQFF.

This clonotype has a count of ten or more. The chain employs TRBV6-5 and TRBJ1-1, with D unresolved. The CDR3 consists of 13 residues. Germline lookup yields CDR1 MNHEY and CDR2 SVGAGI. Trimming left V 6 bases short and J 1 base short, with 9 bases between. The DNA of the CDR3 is TGTGCCAGCAGGGACGGCAAGAACACTGAAGCTTTCTTT. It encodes CASRDGKNTEAFF.

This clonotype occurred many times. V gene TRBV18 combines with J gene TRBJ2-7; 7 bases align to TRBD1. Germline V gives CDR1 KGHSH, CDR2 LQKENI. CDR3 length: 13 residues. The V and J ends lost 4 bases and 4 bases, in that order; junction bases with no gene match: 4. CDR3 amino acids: CASSQGQKYEQYF. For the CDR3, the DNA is TGTGCCAGCTCACAGGGACAGAAGTACGAGCAGTACTTC.

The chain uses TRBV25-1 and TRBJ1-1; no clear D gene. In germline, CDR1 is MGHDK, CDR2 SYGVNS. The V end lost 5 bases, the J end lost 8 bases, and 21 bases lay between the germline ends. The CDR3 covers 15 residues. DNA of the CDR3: TGTGCCAGCAGTCACCTGGACGGTGCCACGACCGAAGCTTTCTTT. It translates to CASSHLDGATTEAFF.

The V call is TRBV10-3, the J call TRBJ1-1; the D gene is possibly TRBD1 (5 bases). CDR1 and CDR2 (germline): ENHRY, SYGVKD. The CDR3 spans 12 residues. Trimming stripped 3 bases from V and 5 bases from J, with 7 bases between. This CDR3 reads CAISERGTEAFF. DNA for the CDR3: TGTGCCATCAGTGAAAGGGGAACTGAAGCTTTCTTT.

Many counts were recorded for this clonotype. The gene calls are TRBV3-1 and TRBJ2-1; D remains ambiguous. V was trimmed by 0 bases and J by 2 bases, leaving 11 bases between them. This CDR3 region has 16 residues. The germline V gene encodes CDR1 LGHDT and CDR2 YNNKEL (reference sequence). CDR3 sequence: CASSQEVLVPYNEQFF. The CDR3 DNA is TGTGCCAGCAGCCAAGAGGTCCTAGTCCCCTACAATGAGCAGTTCTTC.

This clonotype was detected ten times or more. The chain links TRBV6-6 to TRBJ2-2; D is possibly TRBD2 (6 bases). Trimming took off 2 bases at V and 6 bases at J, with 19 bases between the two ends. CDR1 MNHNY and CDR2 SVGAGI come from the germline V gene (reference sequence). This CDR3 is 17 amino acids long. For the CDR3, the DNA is TGTGCCAGCAGTTACGATCCATTGATCAGGGAGGCCGGGGAGCTGTTTTTT. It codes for CASSYDPLIREAGELFF.

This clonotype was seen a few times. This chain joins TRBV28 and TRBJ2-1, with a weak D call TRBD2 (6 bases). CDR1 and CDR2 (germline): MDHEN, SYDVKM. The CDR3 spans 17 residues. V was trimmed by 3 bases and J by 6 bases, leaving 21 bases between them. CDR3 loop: CASSFRFSGTRGNEQFF. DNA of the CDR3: TGTGCCAGCAGTTTCAGATTCTCGGGGACTCGGGGCAATGAGCAGTTCTTC.

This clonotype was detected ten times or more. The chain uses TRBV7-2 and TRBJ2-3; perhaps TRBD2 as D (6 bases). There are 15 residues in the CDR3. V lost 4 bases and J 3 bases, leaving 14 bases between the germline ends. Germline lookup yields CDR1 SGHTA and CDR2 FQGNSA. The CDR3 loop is CASSSPRRGTDTQYF. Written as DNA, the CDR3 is TGTGCCAGCAGCTCCCCGCGGAGGGGAACAGATACGCAGTATTTT.

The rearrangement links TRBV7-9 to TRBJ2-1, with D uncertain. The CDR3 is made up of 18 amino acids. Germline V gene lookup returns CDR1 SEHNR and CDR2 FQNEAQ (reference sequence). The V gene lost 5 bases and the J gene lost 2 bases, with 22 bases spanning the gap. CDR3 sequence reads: CASSRLKRQNRAYNEQFF. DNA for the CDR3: TGTGCCAGCAGCCGACTGAAGAGGCAGAACCGTGCCTACAATGAGCAGTTCTTC.

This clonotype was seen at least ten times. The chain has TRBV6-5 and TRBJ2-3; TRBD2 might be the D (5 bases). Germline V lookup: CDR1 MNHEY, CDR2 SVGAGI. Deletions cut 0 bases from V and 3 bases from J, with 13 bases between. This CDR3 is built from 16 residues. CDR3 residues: CASSYSRASGTDTQYF. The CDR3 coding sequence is TGTGCCAGCAGTTACTCGAGGGCGTCGGGGACAGATACGCAGTATTTT.

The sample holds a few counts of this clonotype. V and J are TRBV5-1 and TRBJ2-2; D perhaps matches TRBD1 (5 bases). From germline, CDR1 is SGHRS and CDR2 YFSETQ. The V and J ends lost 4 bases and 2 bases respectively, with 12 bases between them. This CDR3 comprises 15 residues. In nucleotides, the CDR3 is TGCGCCAGCAGCCCCAGGGCCCGCAACACCGGGGAGCTGTTTTTT. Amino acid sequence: CASSPRARNTGELFF.

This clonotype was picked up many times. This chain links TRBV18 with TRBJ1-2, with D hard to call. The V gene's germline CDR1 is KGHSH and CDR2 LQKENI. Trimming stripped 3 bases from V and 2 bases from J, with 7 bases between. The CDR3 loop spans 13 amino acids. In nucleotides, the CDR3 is TGTGCCAGCTCACCCCCCGCAAACTATGGCTACACCTTC. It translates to CASSPPANYGYTF.

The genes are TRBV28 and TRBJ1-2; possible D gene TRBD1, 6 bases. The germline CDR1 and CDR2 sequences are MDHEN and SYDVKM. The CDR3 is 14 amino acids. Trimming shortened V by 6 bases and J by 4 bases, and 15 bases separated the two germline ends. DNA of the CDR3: TGTGCCAGCAGAAGGCAGGGGAGCATCTATGGCTACACCTTC. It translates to CASRRQGSIYGYTF.

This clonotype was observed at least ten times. The CDR3: CASRGLGRNIQYF. In DNA form, the CDR3 reads TGTGCCAGCAGGGGGCTCGGAAGAAACATTCAGTACTTC. The chain is built from TRBV28 and TRBJ2-4, with D possibly TRBD1 on 5 matching bases. Germline values: CDR1 MDHEN, CDR2 SYDVKM. The CDR3 runs to 13 residues. Trimming took off 6 bases at V and 6 bases at J, with 12 bases between the two ends. The full variable domain, with the rest looked up from reference TRBV28 and TRBJ2-4, is DVKVTQSSRYLVKRTGEKVFLECVQDMDHENMFWYRQDPGLGLRLIYFSYDVKMKEKGDIPEGYSVSREKKERFSLILESASTNQTSMYLCASRGLGRNIQYFGAGTRLSVL.